This T cell receptor beta chain was observed in a study of cytomegalovirus exposure and HLA in healthy donors. Trimming took off 0 bases at V and 0 bases at J, with 14 bases between the two ends. From germline, CDR1 is SGHNT and CDR2 YENEEA. CDR3 length: 17 amino acids. Primers for the PCR totalled 60 Vbeta and 13 Jbeta. Sequenced by immunoSEQ multiplex PCR; TCRdb stores in-frame clones only, minus some. The sample lists 150,000 to 200,000 clones, 60% to 80% occurring once. The sample consisted of PBMCs. The receptor's source is a woman in her 40s in good health and CMV-seronegative. The chain is built from TRBV11-3 and TRBJ1-1, with a possible D match to TRBD1 (6 bases). CDR3 coding DNA: TGTGCCAGCAGCTTAGATCTCTTTGGGGGCCTGAACACTGAAGCTTTCTTT. This translates into CASSLDLFGGLNTEAFF.